These T cell receptor beta chains were read from a single sample in a study of cytomegalovirus exposure and HLA in healthy donors. Profiling relied on immunoSEQ multiplex PCR, and the TCRdb table lists in-frame clones only, not all of them. The top ten clones hold more than 8% of a sample with more than 95,000 clones, about 80% of them seen once. The sequenced sample consisted of PBMCs. These receptors were taken from a man between 40 and 49 years old in good health and CMV-seropositive. Each CDR3 is given without its conserved first and last residue. D genes are given only for firm matches.

CDR3 protein,V gene,D gene,J gene
ASSLGRDRVYGYT,TRBV5-1,TRBD1,TRBJ1-2
ASSQETFGQSLYGYT,TRBV14,.,TRBJ1-2
ASSLGSSYNSPLH,TRBV11-2,.,TRBJ1-6
ASSPGITHSYNEQF,TRBV5-5,.,TRBJ2-1
ASSPGQGTEQF,TRBV18,TRBD1,TRBJ2-1
ASSPGQGANTGELF,TRBV11-3,TRBD1,TRBJ2-2
ASSPPGTGELF,TRBV4-2,.,TRBJ2-2
ASSLSIPGTGTYEQY,TRBV18,TRBD1,TRBJ2-7
AISGGLAGAFEQY,TRBV10-3,TRBD2,TRBJ2-7
ASSSGANVLT,TRBV28,.,TRBJ2-6
SVERGTGELF,TRBV29-1,.,TRBJ2-2
ASSPRLAGGSSDTQY,TRBV4-2,TRBD2,TRBJ2-3
ASSLAATSGFFTDTQY,TRBV7-6,TRBD2,TRBJ2-3
ANRAAGGRADTQY,TRBV21-1,.,TRBJ2-3
ARGRGADGYT,TRBV2,.,TRBJ1-2
ASSSYRGMNTEAF,TRBV28,.,TRBJ1-1
ASKGRENIQY,TRBV28,.,TRBJ2-4
ASSWLGNTGELF,TRBV7-6,.,TRBJ2-2
ASSRAGDWNEQF,TRBV7-2,TRBD2,TRBJ2-1
ASSQDPGGANPGELF,TRBV4-3,TRBD2,TRBJ2-2
SARSLETQY,TRBV20-1,.,TRBJ2-5
ASSATRGSEQY,TRBV7-3,.,TRBJ2-7
ASSLPGQGPSYEQY,TRBV13,TRBD1,TRBJ2-7
ASSPREGAYEQY,TRBV7-8,TRBD2,TRBJ2-7
ASRGAYEQY,TRBV6-5,.,TRBJ2-7
ASSVGGPRGDYGYT,TRBV9,.,TRBJ1-2
ASTSRGHSYEQY,TRBV2,TRBD1,.
ASSQLAGEQY,TRBV28,.,TRBJ2-7
ASSWGLAGDGETQY,TRBV11-1,TRBD2,TRBJ2-5
ASSQDLQGNQPQH,TRBV4-3,.,TRBJ1-5
ASSLTAGGYEQY,TRBV7-3,.,TRBJ2-7
ASSPRLGNSNTGELF,TRBV18,.,TRBJ2-2
ASSRGKMETQY,TRBV6-5,.,TRBJ2-5
ASSIPPGLANEQF,TRBV27,TRBD2,TRBJ2-1
ASSLEVNQPQH,TRBV27,.,TRBJ1-5
ASRRMGANTGELF,TRBV19,.,TRBJ2-2
ASSQGSTSGQETQY,TRBV4-2,TRBD2,TRBJ2-5
ASSQDEGPDDSEQY,TRBV4-3,.,TRBJ2-7
ASSLPLTSGRNHPWARETQY,TRBV19,TRBD2,TRBJ2-5
ASSANPGQADTQY,TRBV5-1,TRBD1,TRBJ2-3
ASSINRGTEAF,TRBV5-1,TRBD1,TRBJ1-1
AWSRDRGLEQY,TRBV30,TRBD1,TRBJ2-7
ASSFGSGPYEQY,TRBV7-2,.,TRBJ2-7
ASSLDSLPGLNTEAF,TRBV7-2,.,TRBJ1-1
ASSSGHGPTGELF,TRBV18,.,TRBJ2-2
ASSLGAQGTDTQY,TRBV18,.,TRBJ2-3
ASCEDKDQPQH,TRBV6-5,.,TRBJ1-5
ASSGLNTGELF,TRBV27,.,TRBJ2-2
ASSVGQGINQPQH,TRBV9,.,TRBJ1-5
ASSLVAGAVWEQY,TRBV11-2,TRBD2,TRBJ2-7
ASSSDTRSYNEQF,TRBV5-6,.,TRBJ2-1
ASSPRRSSYNEQF,TRBV7-2,.,TRBJ2-1
ASSSSTRDETQY,TRBV28,.,TRBJ2-5
ASSWTGGKYEQY,TRBV28,TRBD1,TRBJ2-7
ASNPTGRKEQY,TRBV6-5,.,TRBJ2-7
ASSRQGDQPQH,TRBV6-5,TRBD1,TRBJ1-5
ASSRGFTEAF,TRBV5-6,.,TRBJ1-1
ASSYARGTEAF,TRBV25-1,.,TRBJ1-1
ASSSITGVGYT,TRBV7-3,TRBD1,TRBJ1-2
ASKETGVYGYT,TRBV19,TRBD1,TRBJ1-2